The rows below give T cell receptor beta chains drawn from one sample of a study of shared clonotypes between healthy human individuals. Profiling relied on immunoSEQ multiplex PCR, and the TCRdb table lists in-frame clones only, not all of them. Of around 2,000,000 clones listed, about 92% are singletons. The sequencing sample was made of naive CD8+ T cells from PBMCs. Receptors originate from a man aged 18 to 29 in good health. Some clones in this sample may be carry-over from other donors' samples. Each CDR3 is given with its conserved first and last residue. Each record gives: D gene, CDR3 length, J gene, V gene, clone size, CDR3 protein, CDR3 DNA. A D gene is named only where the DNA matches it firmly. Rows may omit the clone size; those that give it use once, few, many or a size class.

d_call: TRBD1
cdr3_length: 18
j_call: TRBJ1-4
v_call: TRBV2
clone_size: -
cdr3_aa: CASSHGTGDFATNEKLFF
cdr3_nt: TGTGCCAGCAGTCACGGGACAGGGGACTTTGCAACTAATGAAAAACTGTTTTTT

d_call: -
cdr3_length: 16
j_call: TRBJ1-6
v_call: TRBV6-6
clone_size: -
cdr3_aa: CASSYGRGGAFSPLHF
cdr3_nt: TGTGCCAGCAGTTACGGCCGGGGAGGGGCATTTTCACCCCTCCACTTT

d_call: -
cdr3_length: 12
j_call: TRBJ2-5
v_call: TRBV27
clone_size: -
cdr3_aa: CASSSIAWTQYF
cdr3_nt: TGTGCCAGCAGTTCCATTGCCTGGACCCAGTACTTC

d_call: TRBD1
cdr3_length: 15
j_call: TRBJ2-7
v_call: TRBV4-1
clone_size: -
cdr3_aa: CASSQEGTGFWEQYF
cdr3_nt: TGCGCCAGCAGCCAAGAAGGGACAGGGTTCTGGGAGCAGTACTTC

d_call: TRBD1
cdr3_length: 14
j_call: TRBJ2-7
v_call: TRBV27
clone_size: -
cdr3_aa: CASISRDRPYEQYF
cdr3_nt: TGTGCCAGCATTAGCCGGGACAGACCCTACGAGCAGTACTTC

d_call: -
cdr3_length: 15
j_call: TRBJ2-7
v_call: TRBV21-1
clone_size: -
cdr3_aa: CASSKRDLFSYEQYF
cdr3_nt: TGTGCCAGCAGCAAAAGGGACTTGTTCTCCTACGAGCAGTACTTC

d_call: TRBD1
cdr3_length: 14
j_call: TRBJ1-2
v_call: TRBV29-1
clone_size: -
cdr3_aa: CSVEGDRQGYGYTF
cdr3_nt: TGCAGCGTTGAAGGGGATAGACAGGGATACGGCTACACCTTC

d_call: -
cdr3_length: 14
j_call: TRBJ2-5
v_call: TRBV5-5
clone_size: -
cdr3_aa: CASSFPRGGETQYF
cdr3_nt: TGTGCCAGCAGCTTCCCTCGTGGTGGAGAGACCCAGTACTTC

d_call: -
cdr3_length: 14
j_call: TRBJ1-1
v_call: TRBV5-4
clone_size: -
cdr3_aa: CASSFIGGNTEAFF
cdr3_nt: TGTGCCAGCAGCTTTATCGGGGGTAACACTGAAGCTTTCTTT

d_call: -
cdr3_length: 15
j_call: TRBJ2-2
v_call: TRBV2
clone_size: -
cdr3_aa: CASRTGTSNTGELFF
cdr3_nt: TGTGCCAGCAGAACAGGAACTTCGAACACCGGGGAGCTGTTTTTT

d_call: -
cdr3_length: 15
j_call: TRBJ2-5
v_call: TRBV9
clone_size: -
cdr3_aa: CASSPGEHNQETQYF
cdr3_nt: TGTGCCAGCAGCCCCGGGGAACATAACCAAGAGACCCAGTACTTC

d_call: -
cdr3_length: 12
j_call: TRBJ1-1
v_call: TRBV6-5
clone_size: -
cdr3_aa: CASSYSGGEAFF
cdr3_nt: TGTGCCAGCAGTTACTCTGGAGGTGAAGCTTTCTTT

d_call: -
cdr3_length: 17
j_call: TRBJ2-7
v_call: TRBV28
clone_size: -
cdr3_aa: CASRLTVSIGADYEQYF
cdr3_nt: TGTGCCAGCAGACTTACGGTCTCCATTGGGGCGGACTACGAGCAGTACTTC

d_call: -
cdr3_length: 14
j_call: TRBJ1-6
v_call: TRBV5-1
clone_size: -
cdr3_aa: CASSHWQENSPLHF
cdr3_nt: TGCGCCAGCAGCCATTGGCAGGAGAATTCACCCCTCCACTTT

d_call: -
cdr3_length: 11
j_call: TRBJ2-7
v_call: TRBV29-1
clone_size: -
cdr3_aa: CSVDIGYEQYF
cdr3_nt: TGCAGCGTTGACATAGGCTACGAGCAGTACTTC

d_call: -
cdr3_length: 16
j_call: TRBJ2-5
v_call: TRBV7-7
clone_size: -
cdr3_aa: CASSLARIGIQETQYF
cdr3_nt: TGTGCCAGCAGCTTAGCGCGTATAGGAATCCAAGAGACCCAGTACTTC

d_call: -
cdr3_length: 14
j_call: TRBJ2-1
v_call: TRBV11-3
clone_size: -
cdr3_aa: CASSIRDPPNEQFF
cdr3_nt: TGTGCCAGCAGCATCCGGGACCCTCCGAATGAGCAGTTCTTC

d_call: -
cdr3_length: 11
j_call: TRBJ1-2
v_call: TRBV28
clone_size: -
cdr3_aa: CASSFSRGYTF
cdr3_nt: TGTGCCAGCAGTTTCTCGCGTGGCTACACCTTC

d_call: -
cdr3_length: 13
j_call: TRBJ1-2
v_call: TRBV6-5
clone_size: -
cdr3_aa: CASSYKQVEGYTF
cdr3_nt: TGTGCCAGCAGTTACAAGCAGGTGGAGGGCTACACCTTC

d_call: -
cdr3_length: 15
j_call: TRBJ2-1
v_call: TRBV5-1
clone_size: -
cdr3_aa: CASSLTRERISEQFF
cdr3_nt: TGCGCCAGCAGCTTGACCAGGGAAAGAATATCTGAGCAGTTCTTC

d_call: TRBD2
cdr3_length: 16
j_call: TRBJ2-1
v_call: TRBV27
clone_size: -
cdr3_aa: CASSSTGTSFTHEQFF
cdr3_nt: TGTGCCAGCAGTTCAACCGGGACTAGCTTTACCCATGAGCAGTTCTTC

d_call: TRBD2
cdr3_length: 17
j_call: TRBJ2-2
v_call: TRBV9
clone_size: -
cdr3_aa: CASSVGSGSLGTGELFF
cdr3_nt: TGTGCCAGCAGCGTCGGTAGCGGGAGCCTCGGGACCGGGGAGCTGTTTTTT

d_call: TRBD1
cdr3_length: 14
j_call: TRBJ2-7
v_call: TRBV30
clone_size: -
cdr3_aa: CACLGTGGTYEQYF
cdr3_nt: TGTGCCTGCTTGGGGACAGGGGGGACCTACGAGCAGTACTTC

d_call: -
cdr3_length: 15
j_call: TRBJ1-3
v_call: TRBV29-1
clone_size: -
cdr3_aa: CSVYPREVNGNTIYF
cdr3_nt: TGCAGCGTCTACCCTCGGGAGGTAAATGGAAACACCATATATTTT

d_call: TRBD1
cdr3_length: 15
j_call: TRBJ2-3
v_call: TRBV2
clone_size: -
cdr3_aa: CASTESGQGLDTQYF
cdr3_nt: TGTGCCAGCACTGAATCTGGACAGGGGTTAGATACGCAGTATTTT

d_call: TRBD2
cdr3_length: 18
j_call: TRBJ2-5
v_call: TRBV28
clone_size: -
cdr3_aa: CASSFRPRTSGSRKTQYF
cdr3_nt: TGTGCCAGCAGTTTCCGCCCCCGGACTAGCGGGAGTAGGAAGACCCAGTACTTC

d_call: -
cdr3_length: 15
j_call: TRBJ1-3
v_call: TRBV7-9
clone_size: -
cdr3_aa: CASSTRDTAVNTIYF
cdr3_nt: TGTGCCAGCAGCACCCGGGACACGGCTGTTAACACCATATATTTT

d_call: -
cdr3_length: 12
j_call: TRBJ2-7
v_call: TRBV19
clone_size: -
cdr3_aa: CASSIRGEEQYF
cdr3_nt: TGTGCCAGTAGTATCCGTGGGGAGGAGCAGTACTTC

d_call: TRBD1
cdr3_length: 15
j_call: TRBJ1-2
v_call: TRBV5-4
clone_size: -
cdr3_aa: CASSLATGGDYGYTF
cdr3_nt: TGTGCCAGCAGCTTGGCAACAGGGGGGGACTATGGCTACACCTTC

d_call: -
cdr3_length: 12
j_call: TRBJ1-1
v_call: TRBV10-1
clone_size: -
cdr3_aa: CASSPGDTEAFF
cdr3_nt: TGCGCCAGCAGTCCGGGGGACACTGAAGCTTTCTTT

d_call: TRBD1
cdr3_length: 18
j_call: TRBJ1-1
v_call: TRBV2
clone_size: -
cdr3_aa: CASTLPSGTGVENTEAFF
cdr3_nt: TGTGCCAGCACCCTTCCATCCGGGACAGGGGTAGAGAACACTGAAGCTTTCTTT

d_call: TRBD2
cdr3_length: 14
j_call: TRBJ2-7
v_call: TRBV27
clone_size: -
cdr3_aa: CASSSLREGREQYF
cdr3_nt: TGTGCCAGCAGTTCCCTTCGGGAGGGCCGGGAGCAGTACTTC

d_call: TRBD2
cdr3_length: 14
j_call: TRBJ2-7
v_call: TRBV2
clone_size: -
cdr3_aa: CASSDGSGVLLQYF
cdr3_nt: TGTGCCAGCAGTGATGGTAGCGGGGTGCTTCTTCAGTACTTC

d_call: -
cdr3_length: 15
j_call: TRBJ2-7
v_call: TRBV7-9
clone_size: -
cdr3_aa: CASSLGDGDIYEQYF
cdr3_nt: TGTGCCAGCAGCTTAGGGGACGGTGACATATACGAGCAGTACTTC

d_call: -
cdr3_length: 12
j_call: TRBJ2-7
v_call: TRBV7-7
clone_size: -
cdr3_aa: CASSAPGGEQYF
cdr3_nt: TGTGCCAGCAGCGCCCCAGGGGGGGAGCAGTACTTC

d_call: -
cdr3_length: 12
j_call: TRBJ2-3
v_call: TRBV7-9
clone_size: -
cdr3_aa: CASSSSTDTQYF
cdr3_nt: TGTGCCAGCAGCTCGTCCACAGATACGCAGTATTTT

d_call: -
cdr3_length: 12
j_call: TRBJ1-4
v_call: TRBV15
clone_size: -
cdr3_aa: CATRGAGEKLFF
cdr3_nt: TGTGCCACCAGGGGGGCAGGGGAAAAACTGTTTTTT

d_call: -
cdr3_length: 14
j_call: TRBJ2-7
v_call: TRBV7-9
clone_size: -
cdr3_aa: CASSPPSEIYEQYF
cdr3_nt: TGTGCCAGCAGCCCCCCTTCAGAGATCTACGAGCAGTACTTC

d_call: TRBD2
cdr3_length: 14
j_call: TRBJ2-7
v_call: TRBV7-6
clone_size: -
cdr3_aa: CASSSTPGGYEQYF
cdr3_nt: TGTGCCAGCAGTTCAACCCCGGGGGGCTACGAGCAGTACTTC

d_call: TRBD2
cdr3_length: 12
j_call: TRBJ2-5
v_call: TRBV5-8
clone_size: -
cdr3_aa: CASYTSVETQYF
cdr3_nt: TGTGCCAGCTATACTAGCGTGGAGACCCAGTACTTC

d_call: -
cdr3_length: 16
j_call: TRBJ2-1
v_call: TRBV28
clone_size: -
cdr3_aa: CASSSLLAPIYNEQFF
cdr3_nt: TGTGCCAGCAGTTCCCTCCTAGCACCGATCTACAATGAGCAGTTCTTC

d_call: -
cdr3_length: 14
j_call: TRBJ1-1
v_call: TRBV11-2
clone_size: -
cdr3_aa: CASSERRPNTEAFF
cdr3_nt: TGTGCCAGCAGCGAGCGGAGACCGAACACTGAAGCTTTCTTT

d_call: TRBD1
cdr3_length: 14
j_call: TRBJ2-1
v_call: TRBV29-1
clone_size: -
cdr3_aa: CSVPGQGKGNEQFF
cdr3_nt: TGCAGCGTCCCGGGACAGGGTAAAGGAAATGAGCAGTTCTTC

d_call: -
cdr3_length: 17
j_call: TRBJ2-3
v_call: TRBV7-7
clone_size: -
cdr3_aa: CASSLVHRAVTTDTQYF
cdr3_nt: TGTGCCAGCAGCTTAGTTCACAGGGCCGTAACAACAGATACGCAGTATTTT

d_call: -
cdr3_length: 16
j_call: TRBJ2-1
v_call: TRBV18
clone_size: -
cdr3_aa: CASSPPEGGKNNEQFF
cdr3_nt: TGTGCCAGCTCACCACCGGAAGGGGGAAAAAACAATGAGCAGTTCTTC

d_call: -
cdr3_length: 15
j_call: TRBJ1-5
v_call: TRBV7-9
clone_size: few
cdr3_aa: CASSRYRGSGQPQHF
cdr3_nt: TGTGCCAGCAGCCGATATCGGGGGTCCGGTCAGCCCCAGCATTTT

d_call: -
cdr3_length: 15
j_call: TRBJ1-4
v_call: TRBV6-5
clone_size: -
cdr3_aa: CASSSFMATNEKLFF
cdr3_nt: TGTGCCAGCAGTTCCTTCATGGCAACTAATGAAAAACTGTTTTTT

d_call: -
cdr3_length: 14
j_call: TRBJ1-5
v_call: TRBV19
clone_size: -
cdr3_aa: CASNDRVRVQPQHF
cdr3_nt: TGTGCCAGTAACGACAGAGTTCGGGTTCAGCCCCAGCATTTT

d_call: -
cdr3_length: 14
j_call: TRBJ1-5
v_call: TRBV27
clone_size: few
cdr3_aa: CASSFTGSNQPQHF
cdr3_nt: TGTGCCAGCAGTTTTACGGGTAGCAATCAGCCCCAGCATTTT

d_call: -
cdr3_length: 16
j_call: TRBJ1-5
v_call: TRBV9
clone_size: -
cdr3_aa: CASSVAWAGRYQPQHF
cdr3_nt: TGTGCCAGCAGCGTGGCTTGGGCAGGGCGATATCAGCCCCAGCATTTT

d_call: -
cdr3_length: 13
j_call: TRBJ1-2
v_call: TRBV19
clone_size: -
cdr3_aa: CASRGPTVYGYTF
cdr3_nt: TGTGCCAGTAGGGGCCCGACAGTCTATGGCTACACCTTC

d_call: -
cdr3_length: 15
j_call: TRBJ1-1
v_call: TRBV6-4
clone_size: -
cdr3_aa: CASSLTEGMNTEAFF
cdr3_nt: TGTGCCAGCAGTTTGACCGAGGGCATGAACACTGAAGCTTTCTTT

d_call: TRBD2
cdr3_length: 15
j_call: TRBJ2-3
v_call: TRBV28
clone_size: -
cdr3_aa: CASSLGVLAADTQYF
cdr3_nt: TGTGCCAGCAGTTTAGGGGTTCTAGCGGCAGATACGCAGTATTTT

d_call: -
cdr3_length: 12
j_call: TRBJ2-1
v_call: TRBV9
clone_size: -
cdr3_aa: CASSADWGEQFF
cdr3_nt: TGTGCCAGCAGCGCCGACTGGGGTGAGCAGTTCTTC

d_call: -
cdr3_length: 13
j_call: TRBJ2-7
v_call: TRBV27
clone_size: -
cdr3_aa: CASSYGWSYEQYF
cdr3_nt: TGTGCCAGCAGTTATGGTTGGAGCTACGAGCAGTACTTC

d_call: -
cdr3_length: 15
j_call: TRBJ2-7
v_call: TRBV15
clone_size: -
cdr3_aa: CATSSFGVSSYEQYF
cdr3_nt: TGTGCCACCAGCAGCTTCGGGGTGAGCTCCTACGAGCAGTACTTC

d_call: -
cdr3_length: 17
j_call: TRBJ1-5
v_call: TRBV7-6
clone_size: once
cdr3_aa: CASSAQRFDYSNQPQHF
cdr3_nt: TGTGCCAGCAGCGCCCAGCGCTTTGATTATAGCAATCAGCCCCAGCATTTT